The rows below give T cell receptor beta chains drawn from one sample of a study of cytomegalovirus exposure and HLA in healthy donors. Method: immunoSEQ multiplex PCR; TCRdb's copy keeps in-frame clones and lacks some. This table has around 180,000 clones, less than 85% appearing once. Sequencing was performed on PBMCs. These receptors all stem from a man aged 35 to 55 in good health and CMV-seronegative. CDR3s include the opening cysteine and the closing phenylalanine or tryptophan. Only part of the rows carry a size: once, few, many, or a class if the clone is expanded.

once | TRBV6-5 | CASSQLAGEDTQYF
. | TRBV9 | CASSLGTASYNEQFF
. | TRBV7-9 | CASSWDTGGPVAFF
few | TRBV27 | CASRGPNYGYTF
. | TRBV7-9 | CSSSLDRRYEQYF
. | TRBV18 | CASSPGQGSNQPQHF
. | TRBV5-6 | CASSRRQDQGEKLFF
few | TRBV19 | CASKPGNRGTETQYF
. | TRBV28 | CASSPPWSTEAFF
. | TRBV9 | CASSDRGEETQYF
. | TRBV7-3 | CASSEGAGSVDEQYF
. | TRBV19 | CASSRTGTSGLETQYF
. | TRBV10-3 | CAISGGQITDTQYF
. | TRBV7-6 | CASTQGTSRGGELFF
few | TRBV18 | CASSPPSFTDTQYF
. | TRBV10-3 | CATSLGQKNTEAFF
. | TRBV19 | CASKTSGGAADTQYF
. | TRBV30 | CAWSVTSGSDSYEQYF
. | TRBV11-2 | CASSLGWADRGGDTEAFF
. | TRBV4-3 | CASSQGASGTGETQYF
. | TRBV4-3 | CASSPSHRDHGYTF
. | TRBV7-9 | CASSYSSGTYEQYF
. | TRBV12-5 | CASGGDSAYGYTF
once | TRBV5-4 | CASSMRRADSPLHF
. | TRBV7-9 | CASSSRLAGGLGTQYF
few | TRBV6-1 | CASGSTYNEQFF
. | TRBV5-1 | CASSLRQGGNEQFF
once | TRBV4-3 | CASSQGQKRTGTGELFF
. | TRBV4-3 | CASSGDRGNEKLFF
. | TRBV29-1 | CSVYWGDRVQETQYF
. | TRBV10-3 | CAISANGGTYGYTF
few | TRBV6-5 | CASSREVNTEAFF
. | TRBV7-2 | CASSLDYSPLHF
. | TRBV7-2 | CASRVAVQETQYF
. | TRBV19 | CASSTLAGSTDTQYF
. | TRBV7-6 | CASSPYTSGAFPQYF
. | TRBV27 | CASSLDRRGGYEQYF
. | TRBV29-1 | CSGRQGHNEQFF
. | TRBV5-1 | CASRFPGVNNEQFF
once | TRBV7-9 | CASSLDSINSPLHF
. | TRBV7-8 | CASSSRGYGNTIYF
. | TRBV7-9 | CASSRDRGLGSYNSPLHF
. | TRBV5-6 | CASSLEPYEQYF
. | TRBV4-3 | CASSQTGLAGYEQYF
. | TRBV9 | CASTLSGSGTGELFF
. | TRBV18 | CASSRTGGSDTEAFF
. | TRBV27 | CASRTGQLLNTEAFF
. | TRBV18 | CASSSTGSSYNEQFF
. | TRBV27 | CASRLQSSSGANVLTF
few | TRBV6-1 | CASTLTSGSYEQYF
. | TRBV29-1 | CSAEAGDNEQFF